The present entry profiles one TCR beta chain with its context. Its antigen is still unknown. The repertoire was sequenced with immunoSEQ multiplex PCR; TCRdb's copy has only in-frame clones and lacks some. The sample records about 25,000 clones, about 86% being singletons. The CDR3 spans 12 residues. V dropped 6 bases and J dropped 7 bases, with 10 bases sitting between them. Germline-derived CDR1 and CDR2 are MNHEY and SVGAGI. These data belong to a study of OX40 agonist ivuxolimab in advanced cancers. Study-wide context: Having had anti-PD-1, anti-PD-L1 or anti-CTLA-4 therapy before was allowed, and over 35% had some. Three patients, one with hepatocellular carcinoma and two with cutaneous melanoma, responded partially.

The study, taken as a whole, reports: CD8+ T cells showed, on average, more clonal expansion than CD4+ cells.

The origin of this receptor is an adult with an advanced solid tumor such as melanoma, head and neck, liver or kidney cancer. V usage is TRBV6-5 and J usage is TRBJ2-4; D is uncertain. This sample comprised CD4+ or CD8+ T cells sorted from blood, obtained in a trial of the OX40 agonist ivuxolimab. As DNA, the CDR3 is TGTGCCAGCAGCCCTCAATCCAACATTCAGTACTTC. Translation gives CASSPQSNIQYF.